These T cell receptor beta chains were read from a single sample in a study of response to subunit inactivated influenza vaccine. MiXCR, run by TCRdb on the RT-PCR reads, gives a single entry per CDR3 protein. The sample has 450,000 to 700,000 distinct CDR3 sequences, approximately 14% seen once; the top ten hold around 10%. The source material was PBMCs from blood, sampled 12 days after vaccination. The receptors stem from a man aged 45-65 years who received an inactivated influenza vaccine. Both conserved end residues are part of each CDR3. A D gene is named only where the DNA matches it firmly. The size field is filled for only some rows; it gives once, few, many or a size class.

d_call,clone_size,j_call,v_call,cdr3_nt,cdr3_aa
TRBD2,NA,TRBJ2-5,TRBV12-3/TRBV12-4,TGTGCCAGCAGTATCTTAAACGGGGCGGGGGGGGAGGAGACCCAGTACTTC,CASSILNGAGGEETQYF
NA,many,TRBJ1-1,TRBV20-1,TGCAGTGCTCCGACAGAACTGGGCACTGAAGCTTTCTTT,CSAPTELGTEAFF
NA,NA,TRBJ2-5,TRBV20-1,TGCAGTGCTAGTCGGCAGATACAAGAGACCCAGTACTTC,CSASRQIQETQYF
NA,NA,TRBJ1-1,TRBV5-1,TGCGCCAGCAGCCCACGACAGACCCAGAACACTGAAGCTTTCTTT,CASSPRQTQNTEAFF
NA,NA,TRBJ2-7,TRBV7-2,TGTGCCAGCAGCTCCGGGGGTCTCGAGCAGTACTTC,CASSSGGLEQYF
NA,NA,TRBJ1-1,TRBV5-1,TGCGCCAGCAGCTTGGGGGCCTCAGGGGCAGCTTTCTTT,CASSLGASGAAFF
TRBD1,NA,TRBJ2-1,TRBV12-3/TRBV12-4,TGTGCCAGCGGCAGACAGGGGCGAACCTACAATGAGCAGTTCTTC,CASGRQGRTYNEQFF
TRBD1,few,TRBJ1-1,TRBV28,TGTGCCAGCAGCGTGGGGGGGACAGGGGCGAACACTGAAGCTTTCTTT,CASSVGGTGANTEAFF
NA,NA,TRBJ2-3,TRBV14,TGTGCCAGCAGCCATTCGGCTGTTGGTGGTACGCAGTATTTT,CASSHSAVGGTQYF
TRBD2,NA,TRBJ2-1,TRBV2,TGTGCCAGCAGCGTGAACCTAGCGGGGGGCTCCTACAATGAGCAGTTCTTC,CASSVNLAGGSYNEQFF
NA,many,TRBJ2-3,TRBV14,TGTGCCAGCAGCCAAAGTCGCACCTTGCAGTATTTT,CASSQSRTLQYF
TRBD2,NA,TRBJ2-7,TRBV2,TGTGCCAGCGCTCTAGCGGAATTCGGGGAGCGGTACTTC,CASALAEFGERYF
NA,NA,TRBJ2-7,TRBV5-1,TGCGCCAGCAGCACCCGGGACACATACGACGAGCAGTACTTC,CASSTRDTYDEQYF
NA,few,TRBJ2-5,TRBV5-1,TGCGCCAGCAGCCTACCCATGGGGGACCAAGAGACCCAGTACTTC,CASSLPMGDQETQYF
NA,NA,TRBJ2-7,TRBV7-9,TGTGCCAGCAGCCCGGCGGGTACGGCTCCCTACGAGCAGTACTTC,CASSPAGTAPYEQYF
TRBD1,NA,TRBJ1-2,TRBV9,TGTGCCAGCAGCGTAGAGCCAGGGGGCAGCTATGGCTACACCTTC,CASSVEPGGSYGYTF
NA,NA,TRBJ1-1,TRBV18,TGTGCCAGCTCACCAAGGCAGGGGAGATTGGACACTGAAGCTTTCTTT,CASSPRQGRLDTEAFF
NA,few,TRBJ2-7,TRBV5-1,TGCGCCAGCAGCGGCTCCGCTCGGAGGGAAGGGGAGCAGTACTTC,CASSGSARREGEQYF
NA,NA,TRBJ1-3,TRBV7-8,TGTGCCAGCAGCTTAGGGGTAACGGATGGAAACACCATATATTTT,CASSLGVTDGNTIYF
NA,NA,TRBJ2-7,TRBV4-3,TGCGCCAGCAGCCAAGGTGTTAACTCGGCGAGCTCCTACGAGCAGTACTTC,CASSQGVNSASSYEQYF
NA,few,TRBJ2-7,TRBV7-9,TGTGCCAGCAGCGCCAAGGGACGCCACGAGCAGTACTTC,CASSAKGRHEQYF
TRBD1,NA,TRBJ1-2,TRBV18,TGTGCCAGCTCACCTCAACAGGGGGCTGGTGGCTACACCTTC,CASSPQQGAGGYTF